A selection of T cell receptor beta chains follows, all from one sample in a study of identical twins. TCRdb independently ran MiXCR on the 5' RACE reads; one entry per CDR3 protein. This table holds about 550,000 distinct CDR3 sequences, under 25% found once. This same sample was also taken into another study, of yellow fever vaccine responses in identical twins.

The sequencing sample was made of CD4+ T cells sorted from blood. These receptors were taken from a woman aged 18-29 years in good health. Both conserved end residues are part of each CDR3. D genes are given only for firm matches.

j_call v_call d_call cdr3_aa
TRBJ2-7 TRBV6-6 . CASSGGPGREQYF
TRBJ2-3 TRBV12-3/TRBV12-4 . CASSHTGPSDTQYF
TRBJ1-3 TRBV27 . CASSLSVNSGNTIYF
TRBJ2-1 TRBV7-9 TRBD2 CASSFIAGGPGEQFF
TRBJ1-2 TRBV6-5 TRBD1 CASSSDRGANYGYTF
TRBJ2-1 TRBV5-1 TRBD2 CASSLETSGRLNEQFF
TRBJ1-3 TRBV20-1 . CSARVVQSGNTIYF
TRBJ1-4 TRBV20-1 . CSATGAFEKLFF
TRBJ1-2 TRBV19 . CASSRIGDYGYTF
TRBJ2-1 TRBV5-5 . CASSLQGTIYNEQFF
TRBJ2-2 TRBV6-2/TRBV6-3 TRBD1 CASSTGQGNTGELFF
TRBJ2-3 TRBV28 . CASSLGGTQDTQYF
TRBJ2-1 TRBV20-1 TRBD2 CSAAGTSRVSGQFF
TRBJ2-2 TRBV27 TRBD1 CASSKEGQATNTGELFF
TRBJ1-1 TRBV29-1 . CSVKGEPQAFF
TRBJ2-1 TRBV7-3 TRBD2 CASSLTAGGIYNEQFF
TRBJ2-7 TRBV12-3/TRBV12-4 . CASSARGSLSYEQYF
TRBJ2-1 TRBV3-1 . CASSQGTWQFF
TRBJ2-7 TRBV18 TRBD1 CASSPLQGTTSYEQYF
TRBJ2-1 TRBV29-1 . CSVEDRMTYNEQFF
TRBJ1-5 TRBV6-5 . CASSYSRENQPQHF
TRBJ2-1 TRBV7-9 TRBD2 CASSSLWAGALLEQFF
TRBJ2-2 TRBV20-1 . CSPSQGGLTGELFF
TRBJ2-5 TRBV4-1 TRBD2 CASSPPRAGGSETQYF
TRBJ2-1 TRBV24-1 . CATSDTINEQFF
TRBJ2-1 TRBV20-1 TRBD2 CSARLAGGNEQFF